This entry lists 6 T cell receptor beta chains sequenced from one sample in a study of pediatric ulcerative colitis. Data came from immunoSEQ multiplex PCR; TCRdb stores just in-frame clones and leaves some out. Altogether about 22,000 clones are present, about 65% being singletons, with the ten largest covering about a sixth. During colonoscopy, one to two rectal pinch biopsies were collected. Sequencing was performed on gut tissue. The receptors come from a boy between 10 and 17 years old with severe ulcerative colitis.

The V call is TRBV6-6, the J call TRBJ2-1; the match to TRBD1 covers 7 bases. In germline, CDR1 is MNHNY, CDR2 SVGAGI (reference sequence). V lost 6 bases and J lost 5; bases outside the gene matches: 10. The CDR3 is 15 amino acids. CDR3 loop: CASSAPGQKNNEQFF. The CDR3 region has the DNA TGTGCCAGCAGCGCCCCGGGACAGAAGAACAATGAGCAGTTCTTC.

Comments on this clone: Other DNA sequences from this sample encode an identical CDR3 as well. The rearrangement joins TRBV7-9 to TRBJ1-1; D is unclear. V was cut by 8 bases and J by 1 base, with 11 bases left in between. Germline V gene sequence: CDR1 SEHNR, CDR2 FQNEAQ (reference sequence). CDR3 size: 13 residues. The CDR3 bases are TGTGCCAGCCGTCCTAAGCCGAACACTGAAGCTTTCTTT. Protein sequence: CASRPKPNTEAFF.

This rearrangement joins TRBV11-2 to TRBJ1-1; TRBD1 is a possible D gene (6 bases). This CDR3 contains 14 residues. V was trimmed by 3 bases and J by 1 base, leaving 9 bases between them. Germline-derived CDR1 and CDR2 are SGHAT and FQNNGV. The CDR3, as DNA: TGTGCCAGCAGCTTTCGGACAGCGAACACTGAAGCTTTCTTT. This translates into CASSFRTANTEAFF.

This chain uses TRBV7-2 with TRBJ1-1, with D possibly being TRBD1 (6 bases). V shed 8 bases and J shed 8 bases, with 15 bases lying between them. The CDR3 runs to 12 residues. Germline V CDR1 and CDR2: SGHTA, FQGNSA. The CDR3 region has the DNA TGTGCCAGCGGACTGAGGGGGAGAGAAGCTTTCTTT. Its protein product is CASGLRGREAFF.

The V and J genes are TRBV5-1 and TRBJ2-2; D might be TRBD1 (7 bases). V was clipped by 0 bases and J by 3 bases, with 12 bases between them. The CDR3 runs 16 residues. Germline V lookup: CDR1 SGHRS, CDR2 YFSETQ. CDR3 in DNA: TGCGCCAGCAGCTTGGGGCAGGGGGGCCACACCGGGGAGCTGTTTTTT. Protein product: CASSLGQGGHTGELFF. Combining the CDR3 with reference TRBV5-1 and TRBJ2-2 gives the whole variable domain KAGVTQTPRYLIKTRGQQVTLSCSPISGHRSVSWYQQTPGQGLQFLFEYFSETQRNKGNFPGRFSGRQFSNSRSEMNVSTLELGDSALYLCASSLGQGGHTGELFFGEGSRLTVL.

V usage is TRBV5-4 and J usage is TRBJ1-1; D uncertain. The germline CDR1 and CDR2 sequences are SGHNT and YYREEE (reference sequence). V lost 2 bases to trimming and J lost 1 base, with 9 bases between them. CDR3 length: 14 amino acids. CDR3 DNA sequence: TGTGCCAGCAGCTTAAATACAGAGAACACTGAAGCTTTCTTT. Protein: CASSLNTENTEAFF.